This T cell receptor beta chain was captured by sequencing in a study of T cell responses to AZD1222 COVID-19 vaccine. Study conclusions and caveats: CD4 TCRs associated with vaccination spanned spike, dominating at 160-218 and 743-854. The donor cohort was predominantly white British with a female majority, and clonal diversity may have been underestimated.

Using immunoSEQ multiplex PCR, the repertoire was profiled, and TCRdb retains in-frame clones only, with some absent. The repertoire has 130,000 or so clones, approximately 90% of them found once; the top ten carry around 1.7%. Germline lookup yields CDR1 LNHDA and CDR2 SQIVND (reference sequence). The V gene lost 3 bases and the J gene lost 3 bases, with 18 bases spanning the gap. This CDR3 has 16 amino acids. On this clone: Antigen specificity is unknown.

The sequence was obtained from an adult in good health. The chain carries TRBV19 and TRBJ2-7, with D perhaps TRBD2 (5 bases). Sequencing was performed on peripheral blood, taken on day 0 of AZD1222 vaccination. The CDR3 DNA follows: TGTGCCAGTAGTATTGGTGGTCAGGACGGAGGCTACGAGCAGTACTTC. It yields the protein CASSIGGQDGGYEQYF. Drawing the rest from reference TRBV19 and TRBJ2-7, the complete variable domain is DGGITQSPKYLFRKEGQNVTLSCEQNLNHDAMYWYRQDPGQGLRLIYYSQIVNDFQKGDIAEGYSVSREKKESFPLTVTSAQKNPTAFYLCASSIGGQDGGYEQYFGPGTRLTVT.